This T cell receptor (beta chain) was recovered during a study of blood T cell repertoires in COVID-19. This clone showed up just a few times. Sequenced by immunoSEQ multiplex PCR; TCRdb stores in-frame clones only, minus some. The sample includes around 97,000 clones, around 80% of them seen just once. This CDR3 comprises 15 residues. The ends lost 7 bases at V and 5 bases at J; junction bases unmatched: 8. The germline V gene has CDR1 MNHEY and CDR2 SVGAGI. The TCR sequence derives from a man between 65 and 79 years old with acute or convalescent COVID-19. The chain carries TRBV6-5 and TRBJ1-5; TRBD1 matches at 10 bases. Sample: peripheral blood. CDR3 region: CASNWDRGADQPQHF. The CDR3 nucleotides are TGTGCCAGCAATTGGGACAGGGGCGCCGATCAGCCCCAGCATTTT.